This paragraph reports one T cell receptor beta chain. Clones were read by immunoSEQ multiplex PCR, and TCRdb kept only the in-frame ones, dropping some. The data show some 210,000 clones, roughly 92% seen once. This sample stems from a study of blood T cell repertoires in COVID-19. Trimming cost V 3 bases and J 1 base; bases outside gene matches: 2. This CDR3 comprises 14 residues. Looked up from germline, CDR1 is GTSNPN and CDR2 is SVGIG (reference sequence). The source material was peripheral blood. J is TRBJ1-1 and V is TRBV30; 10 bases line up with TRBD1. This clonotype was sampled from a man in his 60s with COVID-19, enrolled during active disease. The DNA for the CDR3 is TGTGCCTGGAGGACAGGGGGCGCGAACACTGAAGCTTTCTTT. Protein: CAWRTGGANTEAFF. Based on the CDR3 plus reference TRBV30 and TRBJ1-1, the full variable domain is SQTIHQWPATLVQPVGSPLSLECTVEGTSNPNLYWYRQAAGRGLQLLFYSVGIGQISSEVPQNLSASRPQDRQFILSSKKLLLSDSGFYLCAWRTGGANTEAFFGQGTRLTVV.